Listed below are T cell receptor beta chains from one sample, sequenced in a study of T cell responses to AZD1222 COVID-19 vaccine. Produced via immunoSEQ multiplex PCR; TCRdb's table is partial and in-frame only. Of 200,000 to 250,000 clones detected, less than 95% appear once; the ten largest clones hold over 1.5%. This specimen consisted of peripheral blood, obtained 28 days after the second dose of the MenACWY control vaccine. The receptor source for this set is an adult who received the MenACWY meningococcal vaccine as a control. The CDR3 runs from the conserved cysteine through the conserved F or W. The D gene is left open where the match is weak. A clone size is listed for some rows: how often the clone was seen (once, few, many), or a class if it is expanded.

V,size,J,D,DNA,CDR3
TRBV27,-,TRBJ2-2,TRBD2,TGTGCCAGCAGGCGGGGGGACGGTACCGGGGAGCTGTTTTTT,CASRRGDGTGELFF
TRBV28,-,TRBJ2-7,TRBD1,TGTGCCTCACAGGGGTCGTACGAGCAGTACTTC,CASQGSYEQYF
TRBV2,once,TRBJ1-6,TRBD1,TGTGCCAGCAGTCGGGACAGGGGGAGGAATTCACCCCTCCACTTT,CASSRDRGRNSPLHF
TRBV6-2/TRBV6-3,-,TRBJ1-2,-,TGTGCCAGCAGTTACCAGGCCTATGGCTACACCTTC,CASSYQAYGYTF
TRBV20-1,-,TRBJ2-7,TRBD2,TGCAGTGCTAGTTCGGGCGGGGGTTCCTACGAGCAGTACTTC,CSASSGGGSYEQYF
TRBV15,-,TRBJ2-3,-,TGTGCCACCGGACAGAGCACAGATACGCAGTATTTT,CATGQSTDTQYF
TRBV28,-,TRBJ1-5,-,TGTGCCAGCAGTCCGAGGGGGACCCTTAAACTTCAGCATTTT,CASSPRGTLKLQHF
TRBV7-9,-,TRBJ2-3,-,TGTGCCAGCAGCCCCCCGGGACACCCCACAGATACGCAGTATTTT,CASSPPGHPTDTQYF
TRBV7-8,-,TRBJ1-1,-,TGTGCCAGCAGCTTCGTACCAGAGAACACTGAAGCTTTCTTT,CASSFVPENTEAFF
TRBV3-1/TRBV3-2,-,TRBJ1-5,TRBD1,TGTGCCAGCAGCCTAGGGACAGGGGGCTCGAATAGCAATCAGCCCCAGCATTTT,CASSLGTGGSNSNQPQHF
TRBV5-1,-,TRBJ2-5,-,TGCGCCAGCAGCTTGATGGGGGATCGAGAAGAGACCCAGTACTTC,CASSLMGDREETQYF
TRBV19,-,TRBJ1-2,-,TGTGCCAGTAGTATAGGCAGTGACTATGGCTACACCTTC,CASSIGSDYGYTF
TRBV19,-,TRBJ1-4,-,TGTGCCAGTAGTTTCCACAGCCCGGGGGCTAATGAAAAACTGTTTTTT,CASSFHSPGANEKLFF
TRBV27,-,TRBJ1-1,-,TGTGCCAGCAGTCCCAGCAGGGGTGCTGAAGCTTTCTTT,CASSPSRGAEAFF
TRBV5-1,once,TRBJ2-6,-,TGCGCCAGCAGCTTGGGAGCGTCTGGGGCCAACGTCCTGACTTTC,CASSLGASGANVLTF
TRBV5-1,-,TRBJ1-1,-,TGCGCCAGCAGCTCGGACTCGTTGAACACTGAAGCTTTCTTT,CASSSDSLNTEAFF
TRBV4-1,-,TRBJ2-2,-,TGCGCCAGCAGCCAAGGTCTTGACACCGGGGAGCTGTTTTTT,CASSQGLDTGELFF
TRBV9,-,TRBJ1-3,-,TGTGCCAGCAGCATTCCTCCAGGGGATGGGACTGGAAACACCATATATTTT,CASSIPPGDGTGNTIYF
TRBV30,once,TRBJ2-7,TRBD1,TGTGCCGGGGACAGGGCGAACTACGAGCAGTACTTC,CAGDRANYEQYF
TRBV9,-,TRBJ2-3,-,TGTGCCAGCAGCGTAGGGGCACAGCCTAGCACAGATACGCAGTATTTT,CASSVGAQPSTDTQYF
TRBV7-9,-,TRBJ1-2,-,TGTGCCAGCAGCCCCGATTATAGGCAGGTACAGTCCGGCTACACCTTC,CASSPDYRQVQSGYTF
TRBV4-2,once,TRBJ1-6,-,TGTGCCAGCAGCCAACTTGAGGGGGAAAGTGCACCCCTCCACTTT,CASSQLEGESAPLHF
TRBV5-6,-,TRBJ1-2,TRBD1,TGTGCCAGCAGTCTAGACAGGGTCTATGGCTACACCTTC,CASSLDRVYGYTF
TRBV23-1,-,TRBJ1-5,-,TGCGCCAGCAGTCAATCGGACCACAGGGTTATGGATCAGCCCCAGCATTTT,CASSQSDHRVMDQPQHF
TRBV27,-,TRBJ1-5,-,TGTGCCAGCAGCAACAGGGACACCCCACCCCTTTATAGCCAGCATTTT,CASSNRDTPPLYSQHF
TRBV2,few,TRBJ1-5,-,TGTGCCAGCAGTGTGGACAGCGGCAATCAGCCCCAGCATTTT,CASSVDSGNQPQHF
TRBV6-1,once,TRBJ2-5,TRBD1,TGTGCCAGCAGTGAAAGGAGACAGGGAGAGACCCAGTACTTC,CASSERRQGETQYF
TRBV7-2,-,TRBJ2-5,TRBD2,TGTGCCAGCAGCGCTCGACGGGTTGCGGGGGGCCAAGAGACCCAGTACTTC,CASSARRVAGGQETQYF
TRBV14,-,TRBJ2-3,TRBD2,TGTGCCAGCAGCCGACGACCCCCCGGGCCGGGGGGAAATACAGATACGCAGTATTTT,CASSRRPPGPGGNTDTQYF
TRBV27,-,TRBJ1-2,TRBD1,TGTGCCAGCAGGGGGACCGGGACAGGGCTCTATGGCTACACCTTC,CASRGTGTGLYGYTF
TRBV20-1,-,TRBJ1-4,TRBD1,TGCAGTGCTAGGGGACAGGAAAAACTGTTTTTT,CSARGQEKLFF
TRBV7-2,-,TRBJ2-7,-,TGTGCCAGCAGCTTAGCGGGTGAGCAGTACTTC,CASSLAGEQYF
TRBV6-5,-,TRBJ1-1,TRBD1,TGTGCCAGCAGTAGACAGGGTACGAACACTGAAGCTTTCTTT,CASSRQGTNTEAFF
TRBV7-2,-,TRBJ1-2,-,TGTGCCAGCAGGAGGGACAAGAACTATGGCTACACCTTC,CASRRDKNYGYTF
TRBV6-4,-,TRBJ2-2,-,TGTGCCAGCCGACTGAACCCAGGACCAAACACCGGGGAGCTGTTTTTT,CASRLNPGPNTGELFF
TRBV6-1,-,TRBJ1-5,-,TGTGCCAGCAGTGAACGCCGACAGCCTTATCAGCCCCAGCATTTT,CASSERRQPYQPQHF
TRBV28,few,TRBJ1-5,-,TGTGCCAGCAGTTTATGGCCAGGGCTGGGCAATCAGCCCCAGCATTTT,CASSLWPGLGNQPQHF
TRBV25-1,-,TRBJ1-3,-,TGTGCCAGCAGCCAGTCCAAGTCTGGAAACACCATATATTTT,CASSQSKSGNTIYF
TRBV20-1,-,TRBJ2-1,-,TGCAGTGCTAGGCTACCTGAGCAGTTCTTC,CSARLPEQFF
TRBV7-6,-,TRBJ1-4,-,TGTGCCAGCAGCTGGGGGACATCAACTAATGAAAAACTGTTTTTT,CASSWGTSTNEKLFF
TRBV15,-,TRBJ2-3,-,TGTGCCACCAGCAGAGGGGTGGTTGGGGAGAGAACAGATACGCAGTATTTT,CATSRGVVGERTDTQYF
TRBV19,-,TRBJ2-7,TRBD2,TGTGCCAGTAGTCCTGGACTAGCGGGAGCGTACGAGCAGTACTTC,CASSPGLAGAYEQYF
TRBV7-2,-,TRBJ1-6,-,TGTGCCAGCAGCTTCGCCCCGGGGGCAGGTAGTTCACCCCTCCACTTT,CASSFAPGAGSSPLHF
TRBV7-3,-,TRBJ1-2,-,TGTGCCAGCAGCCCCGCCGCAGGCGGGGGCTACACCTTC,CASSPAAGGGYTF
TRBV9,-,TRBJ2-3,TRBD2,TGTGCCAGCAGCGTACAGCGGGAGGGCGGCACAGATACGCAGTATTTT,CASSVQREGGTDTQYF